This passage covers 7 T cell receptor beta chains from one sample sequenced in a study of regulatory T cells in long-lasting Graves disease. The time point denotes: newly diagnosed GD, antithyroid drugs for less than 3 months. Preparation of the TCR library used RNA extracted from PBMCs. Construction of the TCR beta libraries employed iRepertoire HTBI primers in conjunction with Arm-PCR of CDR3 regions. TCRdb re-analysed the multiplex PCR reads in MiXCR, keeping a single row per CDR3 protein. The profile shows fewer than 500,000 distinct CDR3 sequences, 15% to 20% of them singletons. The same data also contributed to another study, on T cells in Graves' hyperthyroidism and ophthalmopathy.

The sequencing used peripheral blood mononuclear cells (PBMCs), collected at new diagnosis, from a patient treated with antithyroid drugs. The receptors stem from a man in his forties with Graves disease.

The chain joins TRBV6-5 to TRBJ1-4; 7 bases match TRBD1. The trim removed 4 bases at V and 3 bases at J, leaving 5 bases unmatched. There are 15 residues in the CDR3. Germline V gene data show CDR1 as MNHEY and CDR2 as SVGAGI. The CDR3 bases are TGTGCCAGCAGTTTCACAGGGGTTTCTAATGAAAAACTGTTTTTT. Protein sequence: CASSFTGVSNEKLFF.

J is TRBJ2-2 and V is TRBV29-1; 9 nucleotides align to TRBD1. CDR1 and CDR2 (germline): SQVTM, ANQGSEA. The V and J ends lost 5 bases and 5 bases, in that order; junction bases with no gene match: 21. The CDR3 totals 19 residues. CDR3 DNA: TGCAGCGTTAGTGGGGGGGGGACAGGGTACAACCGCAGGACCGGGGAGCTGTTTTTT. This codes for CSVSGGGTGYNRRTGELFF.

In its sample, this clonotype was seen many times. J is TRBJ2-2 and V is TRBV2; D not resolved. CDR1 is SNHLY, CDR2 FYNNEI, per germline. The CDR3 spans 13 residues. V gave up 6 bases and J gave up 4 bases, with 9 bases separating them. This CDR3 reads CASRTRATGELFF. The CDR3 DNA is TGTGCCAGCAGGACGCGAGCCACCGGGGAGCTGTTTTTT.

This clonotype was counted a few times. The V call is TRBV7-2, the J call TRBJ1-4; D is unresolved. CDR1 is SGHTA, CDR2 FQGNSA, per germline. The CDR3 is 13 residues long. Trimming left V 3 bases short and J 8 bases short, with 10 bases between. In nucleotides, the CDR3 is TGTGCCAGCAGCTTGGTGGGTGTCGAAAAACTGTTTTTT. Translating it yields CASSLVGVEKLFF.

About this clonotype itself: A read error may explain this, as a much larger clone is one base away. The gene calls are TRBV7-8 and TRBJ2-5; no clear D. The last part of the DNA fits TRBJ2-1 better; the J call may be wrong. The V gene's germline CDR1 is SGHVS and CDR2 FQNEAQ. The CDR3 contains 15 residues. CDR3 region: CASSPGGTTQETQFF. CDR3 coding DNA: TGTGCCAGCAGCCCAGGCGGAACAACCCAAGAGACCCAGTTCTTC.

With respect to this clonotype: One end of the junction varies from germline; a read error may be responsible. The chain carries TRBV4-1 and TRBJ2-1, with 8 bases that match TRBD1. The CDR3 is 15 residues long. CDR1 is MGHRA, CDR2 YSYEKL, per germline. CDR3 DNA: TGTGCCAGCAGCCTAGTGGGACAGGTCACCAATGAGCAGTTCTTC. Residues: CASSLVGQVTNEQFF.

This clonotype has at least ten counts. CDR3: CASSYNPTEQYF. In DNA form, the CDR3 reads TGTGCCAGCAGTTATAACCCCACCGAGCAGTACTTC. The J gene is TRBJ2-7, the V gene TRBV28; no clear D gene. Germline V gene data show CDR1 as MDHEN and CDR2 as SYDVKM. The CDR3 is 12 amino acids. V was shortened by 4 bases and J by 6 bases, with 10 bases between the two germline ends. Complete variable domain (other parts from reference TRBV28 and TRBJ2-7): DVKVTQSSRYLVKRTGEKVFLECVQDMDHENMFWYRQDPGLGLRLIYFSYDVKMKEKGDIPEGYSVSREKKERFSLILESASTNQTSMYLCASSYNPTEQYFGPGTRLTVT.